The 26 T cell receptor beta chains below all came from one sample that was sequenced in a study of cytomegalovirus exposure and HLA in healthy donors. PCR employed 60 Vbeta and 13 Jbeta primers. The protocol was immunoSEQ multiplex PCR, while the TCRdb copy is restricted to in-frame clones and leaves out a portion. The data show some 140,000 clones, with around 83% seen just once and more than 0.9% held by the top ten. The sequencing input was PBMCs. The receptors come from a male donor in good health and CMV-seropositive.

This clone appeared a few times. The chain is built from TRBV5-1 and TRBJ2-3, with a tentative D call TRBD2 (5 bases). Germline V gives CDR1 SGHRS, CDR2 YFSETQ. Trimming took off 0 bases at V and 2 bases at J, with 13 bases between the two ends. The CDR3 totals 16 residues. The CDR3 here is CASSLGAASLTDTQYF. The CDR3 nucleotides are TGCGCCAGCAGCTTGGGAGCTGCTAGCCTCACAGATACGCAGTATTTT.

The chain has TRBV19 and TRBJ2-7, with 10 bases aligning to TRBD1. Germline V gene lookup returns CDR1 LNHDA and CDR2 SQIVND (reference sequence). CDR3 length: 16 residues. The junction had 6 bases not matched to a gene; V was cut back by 4 bases and J by 0 bases. CDR3 nucleotides: TGTGCCAGTAGTACCAGACAGGGGGCTAACTCCTACGAGCAGTACTTC. Amino acids: CASSTRQGANSYEQYF.

The V and J genes are TRBV18 and TRBJ1-1; 7 bases fit TRBD1. Germline CDR1 reads KGHSH; CDR2 reads LQKENI. The V and J ends lost 3 bases and 0 bases, in that order; junction bases with no gene match: 7. The CDR3 sequence is 16 residues long. CDR3 sequence (DNA): TGTGCCAGCTCACCCCGACAGGGCAGCCTGAACACTGAAGCTTTCTTT. The encoded protein is CASSPRQGSLNTEAFF.

The chain joins TRBV20-1 to TRBJ2-7; a possible D gene is TRBD2 (5 bases). The V gene lost 7 bases and the J gene lost 1 base, with 5 bases spanning the gap. This CDR3 region has 10 residues. Germline CDR1 and CDR2: DFQATT and SNEGSKA (reference sequence). CDR3 nucleotide sequence: TGCAGTGGGAGGTCCTACGAGCAGTACTTC. Translated: CSGRSYEQYF.

V usage is TRBV5-4 and J usage is TRBJ2-3; 10 nucleotides line up with TRBD1. Trimming took 3 bases from V and 6 from J; bases not matched to a gene: 7. The CDR3 totals 15 residues. Germline V gene data show CDR1 as SGHNT and CDR2 as YYREEE (reference sequence). CDR3 sequence reads: CASSSRDRGSDTQYF. The CDR3 coding sequence is TGTGCCAGCAGCTCCCGGGACAGGGGTTCCGATACGCAGTATTTT. The full variable domain, rest sourced from reference TRBV5-4 and TRBJ2-3, is ETGVTQSPTHLIKTRGQQVTLRCSSQSGHNTVSWYQQALGQGPQFIFQYYREEENGRGNFPPRFSGLQFPNYSSELNVNALELDDSALYLCASSSRDRGSDTQYFGPGTRLTVL.

This chain links TRBV18 with TRBJ1-2; 7 positions match TRBD1. With 3 bases clipped from V and 8 bases from J, the junction kept 6 bases outside the gene matches. The length of the CDR3 is 13 residues. Germline V CDR1 and CDR2: KGHSH, LQKENI. The CDR3 nucleotides read TGTGCCAGCTCACCTGACAGGGTTTACGGCTACACCTTC. It codes for CASSPDRVYGYTF.

V usage is TRBV9 and J usage is TRBJ1-1, with no clear D. CDR3 length: 13 residues. Germline loops: CDR1 SGDLS, CDR2 YYNGEE. Trimming shortened V by 1 base and J by 3 bases, and 7 bases separated the two germline ends. CDR3 residues: CASSVMADTEAFF. CDR3 in DNA: TGTGCCAGCAGCGTAATGGCAGACACTGAAGCTTTCTTT.

The chain has TRBV7-9 and TRBJ2-5; 10 nucleotides line up with TRBD1. The CDR3 spans 14 residues. Germline V gives CDR1 SEHNR, CDR2 FQNEAQ (reference sequence). V lost 5 bases and J lost 2; bases outside the gene matches: 2. The CDR3 DNA is TGTGCCAGCAGCCCGGACAGGGGGCAAGAGACCCAGTACTTC. Translated, it gives CASSPDRGQETQYF.

The chain couples TRBV19 to TRBJ1-5; 9 nucleotides match TRBD1. Germline loops: CDR1 LNHDA, CDR2 SQIVND (reference sequence). V lost 5 bases, J lost 6 bases, and 5 bases stayed unmatched. The CDR3 has 14 amino acids. The CDR3 region has the DNA TGTGCCAGTAGTGGAACAGGGGGCGGTCAGCCCCAGCATTTT. This translates into CASSGTGGGQPQHF.

The chain couples TRBV25-1 to TRBJ2-3, with a tentative D call TRBD2 (6 bases). Trimming took 5 bases from V and 2 from J, leaving 20 bases between them. There are 17 residues in the CDR3. Germline lookup yields CDR1 MGHDK and CDR2 SYGVNS. The CDR3, as DNA: TGTGCCAGCAGTCCGCAGGGAATTCGGGGGACCACAGATACGCAGTATTTT. This translates into CASSPQGIRGTTDTQYF.

This chain connects TRBV19 to TRBJ1-1; TRBD1 aligns across 8 bases. Germline trimming cut 6 bases from V and 5 bases from J; bases unmatched to any gene: 11. The CDR3 is 15 residues long. Germline assignment: CDR1 LNHDA and CDR2 SQIVND (reference sequence). The CDR3 sequence: CASRIVTGARTEAFF. CDR3 sequence (DNA): TGTGCCAGTAGAATTGTGACAGGGGCCCGTACTGAAGCTTTCTTT.

The DNA of the CDR3 is TGTGCCACCAGCAGAGATCAGGTGGGCGGCTACACCTTC. Protein sequence: CATSRDQVGGYTF. V and J are TRBV15 and TRBJ1-2, with D unclear. The V gene lost 0 bases and the J gene lost 8 bases, with 10 bases spanning the gap. Per the germline V gene, CDR1 is LNHNV and CDR2 is YYDKDF (reference sequence). The CDR3 consists of 13 residues.

This sequence joins TRBV4-1 and TRBJ1-5; 9 bases match TRBD1. In germline, CDR1 is MGHRA, CDR2 YSYEKL. After removal of 3 bases from V and 7 bases from J, the junction contained 10 bases not matched to a gene. The CDR3 has 16 residues. CDR3 nucleotide sequence: TGCGCCAGCAGCCACGAGGACAGGGGAGGAGGACAGCCCCAGCATTTT. This gives the protein CASSHEDRGGGQPQHF.

This clone was seen a handful of times. The chain is built from TRBV7-6 and TRBJ2-5, with a tentative D call TRBD2 (5 bases). Germline values: CDR1 SGHVS, CDR2 FNYEAQ. CDR3 length equals 19 residues. V was pared by 5 bases and J by 4 bases, with 29 bases between. The CDR3 protein is CASSLQTPDGFSAGETQYF. CDR3 sequence (DNA): TGTGCCAGCAGCCTACAGACCCCGGATGGCTTTAGCGCTGGAGAGACCCAGTACTTC. Complete variable domain (other parts from reference TRBV7-6 and TRBJ2-5): GAGVSQSPRYKVTKRGQDVALRCDPISGHVSLYWYRQALGQGPEFLTYFNYEAQQDKSGLPNDRFSAERPEGSISTLTIQRTEQRDSAMYRCASSLQTPDGFSAGETQYFGPGTRLLVL.

The V gene is TRBV5-1, the J gene TRBJ1-5; the match to TRBD1 covers 7 bases. The J segment lost 7 bases and the V segment lost 0 bases, leaving 4 bases of the junction unmatched. The CDR3 is 14 residues long. Germline CDR1 reads SGHRS; CDR2 reads YFSETQ. The CDR3 coding sequence is TGCGCCAGCAGCTTGGGACAGGGAGGCCAGCCCCAGCATTTT. Encoded protein: CASSLGQGGQPQHF.

This clone was picked up a small number of times. V and J are TRBV7-3 and TRBJ2-2; 7 nucleotides align to TRBD1. This CDR3 is 16 amino acids long. Losses at the gene ends were 5 bases for V and 6 bases for J; bases not matched to a gene: 12. Germline V gene sequence: CDR1 SGHTA, CDR2 FQGTGA. The CDR3 protein is CASSTSDRAVAGELFF. The DNA of the CDR3 is TGTGCCAGCAGCACCAGCGACAGGGCGGTTGCCGGGGAGCTGTTTTTT. Drawing the rest from reference TRBV7-3 and TRBJ2-2, the complete variable domain is GAGVSQTPSNKVTEKGKYVELRCDPISGHTALYWYRQSLGQGPEFLIYFQGTGAADDSGLPNDRFFAVRPEGSVSTLKIQRTERGDSAVYLCASSTSDRAVAGELFFGEGSRLTVL.

The genes are TRBV19 and TRBJ1-2, with a weak D call TRBD1 (6 bases). Germline V gene lookup returns CDR1 LNHDA and CDR2 SQIVND (reference sequence). The V end lost 7 bases, the J end lost 3 bases, and 18 bases lay between the germline ends. This CDR3 has 15 amino acids. The CDR3 DNA sequence: TGTGCCAGTACCGAAAGCGGCAGGGGATACTATGGCTACACCTTC. Translation gives CASTESGRGYYGYTF.

The J gene is TRBJ1-3, the V gene TRBV9; D possibly corresponds to TRBD1 (5 bases). Trimming took 0 bases from V and 2 from J, leaving 15 bases between them. The CDR3 sequence is 17 residues long. Germline CDR1 is SGDLS and CDR2 is YYNGEE. The CDR3: CASSVAGGGGPGNTIYF. Written as DNA, the CDR3 is TGTGCCAGCAGCGTAGCCGGGGGGGGAGGCCCTGGAAACACCATATATTTT.

The chain uses TRBV29-1 and TRBJ2-7, with D possibly being TRBD2 (5 bases). Germline lookup yields CDR1 SQVTM and CDR2 ANQGSEA. V lost 6 bases, J lost 2 bases, and 8 bases lay in between. This CDR3 spans 11 amino acids. As DNA, the CDR3 is TGCAGCGTGCCCGGGACCTACGAGCAGTACTTC. Translation gives CSVPGTYEQYF.

The J gene is TRBJ2-2, the V gene TRBV14; tentative D call: TRBD1 (5 bases). CDR3 length: 14 residues. V gave up 3 bases and J gave up 3 bases, with 8 bases separating them. Germline V gene sequence: CDR1 SGHDN, CDR2 FVKESK. The CDR3 region is CASSHDSHTGELFF. In DNA form, the CDR3 reads TGTGCCAGCAGCCATGACAGCCACACCGGGGAGCTGTTTTTT.

This sequence joins TRBV4-3 and TRBJ2-2; 7 positions match TRBD1. Germline V CDR1 and CDR2: LGHNA, YSLEER. The J segment lost 1 base and the V segment lost 1 base, leaving 3 bases of the junction unmatched. The CDR3 extends over 16 amino acids. The DNA of the CDR3 is TGCGCCAGCAGCCAAGCTCCAGGGGGGAACACCGGGGAGCTGTTTTTT. Translation: CASSQAPGGNTGELFF.

This clone was seen a handful of times. The rearrangement joins TRBV19 to TRBJ2-7, with D hard to call. Trimming stripped 1 base from V and 10 bases from J, with 11 bases between. The germline CDR1 and CDR2 sequences are LNHDA and SQIVND (reference sequence). The CDR3 sequence is 12 residues long. The CDR3 is CASSIAAGPQYF. The CDR3 DNA reads as TGTGCCAGTAGTATAGCGGCAGGCCCACAGTACTTC.

The chain joins TRBV6-1 to TRBJ1-3; 8 bases line up with TRBD1. In germline, CDR1 is MNHNS, CDR2 SASEGT. The V and J ends lost 5 bases and 4 bases, in that order; junction bases with no gene match: 1. This CDR3 has 13 residues. This CDR3 is CASSWTGGNTIYF. The CDR3 DNA reads as TGTGCCAGCAGTTGGACAGGGGGAAACACCATATATTTT.

This chain joins TRBV11-2 and TRBJ1-2, with D tentatively TRBD1 (5 bases). Germline loops: CDR1 SGHAT, CDR2 FQNNGV. V lost 0 bases and J lost 10, with 12 bases in between. The CDR3 is made up of 13 amino acids. The CDR3 DNA sequence: TGTGCCAGCAGCTTAGAGTCAGGGTTTGACTACACCTTC. Its protein is CASSLESGFDYTF.

This chain uses TRBV2 with TRBJ2-5; 7 bases line up with TRBD1. Per the germline V gene, CDR1 is SNHLY and CDR2 is FYNNEI. With V trimmed by 2 bases and J by 2 bases, 8 bases remained unmatched. This CDR3 has 16 residues. CDR3 sequence reads: CASSEQRGGPQETQYF. Written as DNA, the CDR3 is TGTGCCAGCAGTGAACAGAGAGGGGGCCCTCAAGAGACCCAGTACTTC. Looking up the rest from reference TRBV2 and TRBJ2-5 gives the full variable domain: EPEVTQTPSHQVTQMGQEVILRCVPISNHLYFYWYRQILGQKVEFLVSFYNNEISEKSEIFDDQFSVERPDGSNFTLKIRSTKLEDSAMYFCASSEQRGGPQETQYFGPGTRLLVL.

CDR3 sequence: CASSLVDNSYEQYF. As DNA, the CDR3 is TGTGCCAGCAGCTTGGTCGACAACTCCTACGAGCAGTACTTC. This chain uses TRBV5-4 with TRBJ2-7; D uncertain. The CDR3 extends over 14 amino acids. Trimming stripped 0 bases from V and 0 bases from J, with 7 bases between. Germline V gene data show CDR1 as SGHNT and CDR2 as YYREEE (reference sequence).